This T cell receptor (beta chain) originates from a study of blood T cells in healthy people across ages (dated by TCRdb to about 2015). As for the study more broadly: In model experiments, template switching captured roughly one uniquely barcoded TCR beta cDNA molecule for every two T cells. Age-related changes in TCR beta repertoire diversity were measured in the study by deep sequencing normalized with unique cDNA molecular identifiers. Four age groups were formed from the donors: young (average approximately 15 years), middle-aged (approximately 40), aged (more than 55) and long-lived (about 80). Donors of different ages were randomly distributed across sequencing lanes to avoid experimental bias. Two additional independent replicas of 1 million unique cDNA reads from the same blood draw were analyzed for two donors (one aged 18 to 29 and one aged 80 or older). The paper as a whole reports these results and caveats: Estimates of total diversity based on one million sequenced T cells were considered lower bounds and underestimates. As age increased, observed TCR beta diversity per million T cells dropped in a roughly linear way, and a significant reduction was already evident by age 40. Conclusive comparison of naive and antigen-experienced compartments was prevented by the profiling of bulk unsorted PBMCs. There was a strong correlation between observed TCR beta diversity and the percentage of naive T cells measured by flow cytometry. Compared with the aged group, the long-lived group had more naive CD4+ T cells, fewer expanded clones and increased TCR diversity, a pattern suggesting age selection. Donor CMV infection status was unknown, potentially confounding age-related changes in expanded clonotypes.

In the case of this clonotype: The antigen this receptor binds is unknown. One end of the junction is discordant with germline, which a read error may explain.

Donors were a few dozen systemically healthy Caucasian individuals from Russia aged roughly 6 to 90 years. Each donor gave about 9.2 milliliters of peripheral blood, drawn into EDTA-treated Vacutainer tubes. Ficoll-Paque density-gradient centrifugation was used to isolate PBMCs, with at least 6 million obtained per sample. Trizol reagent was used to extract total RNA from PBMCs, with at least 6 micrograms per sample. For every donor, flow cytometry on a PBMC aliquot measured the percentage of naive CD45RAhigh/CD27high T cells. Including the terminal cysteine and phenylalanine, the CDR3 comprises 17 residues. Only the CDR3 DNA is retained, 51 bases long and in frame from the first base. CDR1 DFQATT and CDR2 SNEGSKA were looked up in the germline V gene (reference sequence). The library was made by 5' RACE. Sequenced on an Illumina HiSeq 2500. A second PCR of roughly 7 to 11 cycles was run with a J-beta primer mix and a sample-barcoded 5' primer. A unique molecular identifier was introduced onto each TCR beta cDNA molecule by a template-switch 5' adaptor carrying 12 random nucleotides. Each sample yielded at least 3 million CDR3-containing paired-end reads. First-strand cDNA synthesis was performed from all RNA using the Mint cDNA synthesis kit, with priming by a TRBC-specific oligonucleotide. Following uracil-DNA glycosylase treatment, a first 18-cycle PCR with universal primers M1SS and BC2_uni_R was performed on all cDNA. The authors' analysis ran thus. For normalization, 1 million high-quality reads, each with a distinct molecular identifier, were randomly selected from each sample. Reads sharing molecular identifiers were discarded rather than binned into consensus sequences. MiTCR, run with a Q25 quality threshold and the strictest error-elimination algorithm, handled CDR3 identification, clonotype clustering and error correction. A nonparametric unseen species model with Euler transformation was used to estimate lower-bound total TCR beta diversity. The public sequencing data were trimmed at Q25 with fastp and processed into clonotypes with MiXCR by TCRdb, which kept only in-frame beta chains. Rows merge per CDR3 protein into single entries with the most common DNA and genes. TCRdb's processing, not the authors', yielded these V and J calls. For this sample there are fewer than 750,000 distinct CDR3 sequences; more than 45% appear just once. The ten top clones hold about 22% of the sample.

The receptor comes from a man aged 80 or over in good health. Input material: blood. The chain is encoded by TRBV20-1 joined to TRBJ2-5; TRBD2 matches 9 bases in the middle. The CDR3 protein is CSAPVRAGGLGEETQYF. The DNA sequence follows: TGCAGTGCTCCCGTTAGAGCGGGAGGTTTAGGGGAAGAGACTCAGTACTTC.